The T cell receptor beta chain described here comes from a study of CD8+ T cells in alopecia areata. For the study at large: Female C3H/HeJ mice aged roughly 7-11 weeks received skin from roughly 6-13-month-old C3H/HeJ donors with spontaneous alopecia. Findings and caveats of the study: Researchers report lesional scalp, most notably alopecia totalis/universalis, outstripped normal scalp in clonality. Against the mouse data, patients shared TCRs less clearly, possibly for HLA reasons. Sequenced scalp T cells also include alphabeta T cells resident in normal skin.

Isolated RNA was reverse transcribed into cDNA used as the sequencing template. The assay was immunoSEQ multiplex PCR, and TCRdb's table has in-frame clones only and misses some. The sample was found to contain around 100,000 clones, and every one recurs. This clone was picked up a small number of times. The antigen remains unidentified. These gene names are mouse names. The read gets to within 4 residues of the CDR3 end, and the germline J gene fills in the rest. Germline V gene sequence: CDR1 MNHDT, CDR2 YYDKIL. This CDR3 has 14 residues. Trimming shortened V by 4 bases and J by 0 bases, and 6 bases separated the two germline ends.

J is TRBJ2-2 and V is TRBV17; D gene unclear. The receptor was derived from a C3H/HeJ mouse with alopecia areata. For the strain, the MHC haplotype given is H2-k. Sequenced: lesional skin. Partial CDR3 DNA: TGTGCTAGCAGTATACAAGCAAACACCGGG. Protein product: CASSIQANTG. The entire CDR3 sequence reads CASSIQANTGQLYF.